The subject of this entry is one TCR beta chain. The data originate from a study of neoadjuvant nivolumab and ipilimumab in lung cancer. Here immunoSEQ multiplex PCR was the method, and the copy in TCRdb shows in-frame clones only, minus some. The data hold about 23,000 clones, with roughly 84% observed a single time. Germline CDR1 SGHDN, CDR2 FVKESK. Deletions cut 4 bases from V and 8 bases from J, with 17 bases between. The CDR3 spans 14 residues. This material consisted of peripheral blood, taken before neoadjuvant nivolumab, alone or with ipilimumab. V is TRBV14 and J is TRBJ1-1, with D tentatively TRBD1 (5 bases). The receptor comes from an adult with non-small cell lung cancer. CDR3 nucleotide sequence: TGTGCCAGCAGCCGCCGAGGGAGACAGAAAGAAGCTTTCTTT. Its translation: CASSRRGRQKEAFF.